These 22 T cell receptor beta chains were all obtained from the same sample, sequenced in a study of early T cells in non-severe SARS-CoV-2 infection. TCRdb processed the 5' RACE reads anew with MiXCR; each CDR3 protein has one entry. The sample holds tens of thousands of distinct CDR3 sequences; 9.5% to 15% are singletons and the top ten take over 3%. Source material: whole blood. The receptors derive from an adult who was a healthcare worker with PCR-confirmed SARS-CoV-2 infection or an uninfected control (not recorded which).

This clonotype was picked up a small number of times. The V and J genes are TRBV29-1 and TRBJ1-1; D perhaps matches TRBD1 (6 bases). V lost 7 bases, J lost 1 base, and 7 bases lay in between. Per germline, CDR1 SQVTM and CDR2 ANQGSEA. This CDR3 is 11 amino acids long. The CDR3 loop reads CSGGANTEAFF. CDR3 nucleotide sequence: TGCAGCGGGGGGGCGAACACTGAAGCTTTCTTT.

The chain has TRBV3-1 and TRBJ2-7; D possibly corresponds to TRBD2 (7 bases). V was clipped by 3 bases and J by 5 bases, with 17 bases between them. The V gene's germline CDR1 is LGHDT and CDR2 YNNKEL (reference sequence). The CDR3 loop spans 15 amino acids. The CDR3 region has the DNA TGTGCCAGCAGCCATCCGGGGGCGGGAGAAAACGAGCAGTACTTC. Residues: CASSHPGAGENEQYF.

The chain is built from TRBV7-3 and TRBJ2-4; D possibly matches TRBD1 or TRBD2 (5 bases each). V was shortened by 8 bases and J by 3 bases, with 11 bases between the two germline ends. The germline V gene has CDR1 SGHTA and CDR2 FQGTGA. The CDR3 extends over 13 amino acids. The CDR3: CASARDDKNIQYF. CDR3 sequence (DNA): TGTGCCAGCGCCCGGGACGACAAAAACATTCAGTACTTC.

This clonotype has a handful of counts. This sequence joins TRBV13 and TRBJ2-1, with 12 positions matching TRBD2. There are 16 residues in the CDR3. Germline CDR1 PRHDT, CDR2 FYEKMQ (reference sequence). With V trimmed by 5 bases and J by 6 bases, 8 bases remained unmatched. DNA of the CDR3: TGTGCCAGCAGCCCTCTAGCGGGAGGGCCCGGCAATGAGCAGTTCTTC. It codes for CASSPLAGGPGNEQFF.

A few counts support this clonotype. The chain employs TRBV9 and TRBJ2-1, with D hard to call. Per the germline V gene, CDR1 is SGDLS and CDR2 is YYNGEE. The CDR3 runs 14 residues. Trimming cost V 1 base and J 9 bases, with 14 bases left between them. The CDR3 loop reads CASSVSRRNGEQFF. The CDR3 coding sequence is TGTGCCAGCAGCGTAAGTCGTAGGAACGGTGAGCAGTTCTTC.

This clonotype was recorded at least ten times. The V gene is TRBV5-1, the J gene TRBJ2-7, with 8 bases fitting TRBD2. The germline V gene encodes CDR1 SGHRS and CDR2 YFSETQ. The CDR3 runs to 19 residues. J was trimmed by 4 bases and V by 6 bases; bases with no gene match: 24. The CDR3 nucleotides are TGCGCCAGCACCCCCGGAGGGCGTTGGCGGGAGGCCCGAACGTACGAGCAGTACTTC. Its translation is CASTPGGRWREARTYEQYF.

The chain has TRBV6-1 and TRBJ2-1, with 7 bases fitting TRBD2. Germline CDR1 is MNHNS and CDR2 is SASEGT. CDR3 size: 16 residues. V gave up 1 base and J gave up 0 bases; unmatched junction bases: 3. CDR3: CASSEGVAGSYNEQFF. DNA of the CDR3: TGTGCCAGCAGTGAAGGGGTAGCGGGCTCCTACAATGAGCAGTTCTTC.

This clonotype showed up just a few times. J is TRBJ2-6 and V is TRBV28; tentative D call: TRBD1 (6 bases). The ends were cut back, 2 bases at V and 4 bases at J, with 9 bases in the middle. CDR1 and CDR2 (germline): MDHEN, SYDVKM. The CDR3 sequence is 15 residues long. As DNA, the CDR3 is TGTGCCAGCAGTTTACAGGGGCACGGGGCCAACGTCCTGACTTTC. Translation: CASSLQGHGANVLTF.

This clonotype was counted only a few times. The V call is TRBV12-3 or TRBV12-4, the J call TRBJ2-1; D is uncertain. This CDR3 comprises 14 residues. V shed 3 bases and J shed 2 bases, with 8 bases lying between them. This CDR3 reads CASSFEATYNEQFF. CDR3 coding DNA: TGTGCCAGCAGTTTTGAGGCTACCTACAATGAGCAGTTCTTC.

This clonotype was recorded many times. V is TRBV28 and J is TRBJ2-7; D remains unclear. The CDR3 has 14 amino acids. V was pared by 5 bases and J by 3 bases, with 14 bases between. The germline CDR1 and CDR2 sequences are MDHEN and SYDVKM. Here the CDR3 reads CASSLLRHFYEQYF. CDR3 coding DNA: TGTGCCAGCAGTCTGCTCCGACATTTCTACGAGCAGTACTTC.

The chain uses TRBV29-1 and TRBJ2-7, with 9 bases lining up with TRBD1. Germline V lookup: CDR1 SQVTM, CDR2 ANQGSEA. The CDR3 runs 13 residues. The junction had 8 bases not matched to a gene; V was cut back by 6 bases and J by 5 bases. The CDR3: CSVEQGARDEQYF. The CDR3 DNA reads as TGCAGCGTGGAACAGGGGGCGCGGGACGAGCAGTACTTC.

There are a few counts of this clonotype. The V call is TRBV5-1, the J call TRBJ1-1, with D tentatively TRBD1 (6 bases). Germline lookup yields CDR1 SGHRS and CDR2 YFSETQ. The CDR3 spans 15 residues. The ends were cut back, 1 base at V and 2 bases at J, with 12 bases in the middle. For the CDR3, the DNA is TGCGCCAGCAGCTTGCTGGGGGCGGGAAACACTGAAGCTTTCTTT. Translating it yields CASSLLGAGNTEAFF.

There are a few counts of this clonotype. The J gene is TRBJ2-3, the V gene TRBV30; D remains unclear. V shed 7 bases and J shed 0 bases, with 17 bases lying between them. Germline-derived CDR1 and CDR2 are GTSNPN and SVGIG (reference sequence). CDR3 length equals 15 residues. This CDR3 is CALPKPDHSTDTQYF. The CDR3 DNA reads as TGTGCCTTACCCAAACCGGACCATAGCACAGATACGCAGTATTTT. Variable domain in full (rest from reference TRBV30 and TRBJ2-3): SQTIHQWPATLVQPVGSPLSLECTVEGTSNPNLYWYRQAAGRGLQLLFYSVGIGQISSEVPQNLSASRPQDRQFILSSKKLLLSDSGFYLCALPKPDHSTDTQYFGPGTRLTVL.

The chain recombines TRBV5-5 with TRBJ1-3, with 9 bases that match TRBD1. Germline loops: CDR1 SGHKS, CDR2 YYEKEE (reference sequence). The CDR3 extends over 15 amino acids. With V trimmed by 3 bases and J by 3 bases, 4 bases remained unmatched. The CDR3 DNA is TGTGCCAGCAGCTGGGGACAGGGAAATGGAAACACCATATATTTT. Protein product: CASSWGQGNGNTIYF.

This clonotype showed up many times. This chain connects TRBV19 to TRBJ1-5; no definite D call. Trimming stripped 3 bases from V and 6 bases from J, with 12 bases between. CDR1 is LNHDA and CDR2 is SQIVND in the germline V gene (reference sequence). The CDR3 has 14 residues. The CDR3 is CASSILGKGQPQHF. CDR3 nucleotide sequence: TGTGCCAGTAGTATCCTCGGGAAGGGTCAGCCCCAGCATTTT.

This clonotype was found many times. The chain joins TRBV3-1 to TRBJ2-1; 7 bases are shared with TRBD2. V trimming: 4 bases; J trimming: 5 bases; junction bases outside the gene matches: 8. CDR1 is LGHDT and CDR2 is YNNKEL in the germline V gene (reference sequence). CDR3 length: 15 amino acids. The CDR3 bases are TGTGCCAGCAGCCGGGCGACTAGCAGCGACAATGAGCAGTTCTTC. It codes for CASSRATSSDNEQFF.

This clonotype was found many times. The chain uses TRBV12-3 or TRBV12-4 and TRBJ2-2; D gene ambiguous. Trimming shortened V by 2 bases and J by 3 bases, and 4 bases separated the two germline ends. This CDR3 is 13 amino acids long. The CDR3 sequence is CASSLWDTGELFF. The CDR3 coding sequence is TGTGCCAGCAGTTTATGGGACACCGGGGAGCTGTTTTTT.

The chain joins TRBV19 to TRBJ2-1; TRBD2 matches at 11 bases. The germline CDR1 and CDR2 sequences are LNHDA and SQIVND (reference sequence). There are 15 residues in the CDR3. With 7 bases clipped from V and 3 bases from J, the junction kept 5 bases outside the gene matches. CDR3 bases: TGTGCCAGTATTTCGACTAGCGGGATCTACAATGAGCAGTTCTTC. It specifies CASISTSGIYNEQFF.

The chain combines TRBV4-1 with TRBJ2-1, with a weak D call TRBD2 (6 bases). In germline, CDR1 is MGHRA, CDR2 YSYEKL. Trimming left V 0 bases short and J 1 base short, with 10 bases between. This CDR3 contains 16 residues. The CDR3 DNA is TGCGCCAGCAGCCAAGAGGGACTTACTTCCTACAATGAGCAGTTCTTC. Translated: CASSQEGLTSYNEQFF.

This clonotype was detected only a few times. The chain is built from TRBV6-1 and TRBJ2-6; D unclear. Germline CDR1 and CDR2: MNHNS and SASEGT. V lost 4 bases to trimming and J lost 0 bases, with 7 bases between them. The length of the CDR3 is 15 residues. This CDR3 reads CASSVGFSGANVLTF. As DNA, the CDR3 is TGTGCCAGCAGTGTGGGATTCTCTGGGGCCAACGTCCTGACTTTC.

This clonotype has at least ten counts. V gene TRBV5-4 combines with J gene TRBJ2-2; no reliable D call. Germline loops: CDR1 SGHNT, CDR2 YYREEE (reference sequence). CDR3 length: 15 residues. Trimming removed 4 bases at V and 0 bases at J, with 10 bases between. This chain's CDR3 is CASSPHSANTGELFF. In DNA form, the CDR3 reads TGTGCCAGCAGCCCCCATTCAGCGAACACCGGGGAGCTGTTTTTT.

This clonotype was counted between two and nine times. CDR3 coding DNA: TGTGCCAGCAGCGCCGGGGGACTAGCGGGGATTGGCGAGCAGTACTTC. It specifies CASSAGGLAGIGEQYF. The chain has TRBV7-3 and TRBJ2-7, with 13 bases aligning to TRBD2. The CDR3 contains 16 residues. Germline assignment: CDR1 SGHTA and CDR2 FQGTGA. Germline trimming cut 5 bases from V and 6 bases from J; bases unmatched to any gene: 10.